Following are 13 T cell receptor beta chains from one sample sequenced in a study of T-cell reconstitution after alpha-beta-depleted transplantation in children. The TCRbeta library incorporated unique molecular identifiers. Using its own MiXCR run on the PCR reads, TCRdb lists one record per CDR3 protein. This table holds approximately 650,000 distinct CDR3 sequences, 13% found once. This material consisted of PBMCs, taken before TCRalphabeta/CD19-depleted stem cell transplant. The receptors were sampled from a girl aged 2-9 years with congenital amegakaryocytic thrombocytopenia, due to receive a stem cell transplant.

This clonotype occurred many times. The rearrangement links TRBV12-3 or TRBV12-4 to TRBJ2-3; D is unresolved. The ends were cut back, 3 bases at V and 2 bases at J, with 9 bases in the middle. The CDR3 spans 14 residues. As DNA, the CDR3 is TGTGCCAGCAGTTTCGACTTCCTCACAGATACGCAGTATTTT. It is translated as CASSFDFLTDTQYF.

There are many counts of this clonotype. This rearrangement joins TRBV3-1 to TRBJ2-1, with a tentative D call TRBD1 (5 bases). The CDR3 is 12 residues long. Trimming removed 2 bases from V and 7 bases from J, with 6 bases in between. Germline-derived CDR1 and CDR2 are LGHDT and YNNKEL (reference sequence). The CDR3 protein is CASSQYRNEQFF. The DNA of the CDR3 is TGTGCCAGCAGCCAATACAGGAATGAGCAGTTCTTC.

The chain links TRBV5-1 to TRBJ2-1; weak D call: TRBD2 (6 bases). Germline CDR1 and CDR2: SGHRS and YFSETQ. This CDR3 region has 13 residues. Trimming shortened V by 3 bases and J by 10 bases, and 14 bases separated the two germline ends. CDR3: CASSSGVAGEQFF. CDR3 bases: TGCGCCAGCAGCTCGGGGGTTGCGGGAGAGCAGTTCTTC.

This clonotype was counted between two and nine times. The J gene is TRBJ2-1, the V gene TRBV4-1, with TRBD2 identical over 9 bases. Trimming cost V 8 bases and J 7 bases; bases outside gene matches: 6. Per the germline V gene, CDR1 is MGHRA and CDR2 is YSYEKL. This CDR3 is 13 amino acids long. The CDR3 spells CASLGLAINEQFF. CDR3 sequence (DNA): TGCGCCAGCTTAGGACTAGCGATAAATGAGCAGTTCTTC.

This clonotype was counted many times. J is TRBJ2-1 and V is TRBV5-1; 9 bases match TRBD2. V shed 0 bases, J shed 5 bases, and the junction held 9 bases outside the gene matches. The CDR3 covers 17 residues. CDR1 SGHRS and CDR2 YFSETQ come from the germline V gene. CDR3: CASSLAGNSGRHNEQFF. The CDR3 DNA is TGCGCCAGCAGCTTGGCCGGTAATAGCGGGAGACACAATGAGCAGTTCTTC.

The chain couples TRBV11-2 to TRBJ2-5; 8 bases fit TRBD2. The germline V gene has CDR1 SGHAT and CDR2 FQNNGV. V shed 1 base and J 5 bases; nucleotides not matched to a gene: 15. The CDR3 sequence is 18 residues long. CDR3 residues: CASSLVPPGRALVETQYF. CDR3 nucleotides: TGTGCCAGCAGCTTAGTTCCGCCCGGGAGGGCCTTGGTTGAGACCCAGTACTTC.

This clonotype has at least ten counts. The V and J genes are TRBV20-1 and TRBJ2-3, with 8 positions matching TRBD2. Germline CDR1 DFQATT, CDR2 SNEGSKA (reference sequence). Germline trimming cut 1 base from V and 7 bases from J; bases unmatched to any gene: 4. The CDR3 covers 13 residues. CDR3 in DNA: TGCAGTGCTAGAGTCAGCGGGAGAAATACGCAGTATTTT. Translating gives CSARVSGRNTQYF.

This clonotype was counted ten times or more. This chain joins TRBV28 and TRBJ2-2; no definite D call. Trimming removed 4 bases from V and 6 bases from J, with 6 bases in between. CDR1 and CDR2 (germline): MDHEN, SYDVKM. The CDR3 loop spans 12 amino acids. CDR3 in DNA: TGTGCCAGCAGTTATCTGGCCGGGGAGCTGTTTTTT. Residues: CASSYLAGELFF.

This clonotype was counted only a few times. V is TRBV20-1 and J is TRBJ1-6; D is undetermined. V was cut by 5 bases and J by 8 bases, with 19 bases left in between. Per the germline V gene, CDR1 is DFQATT and CDR2 is SNEGSKA (reference sequence). The CDR3 extends over 15 amino acids. The chain's CDR3 is CSALSFTQYYSPLHF. The CDR3 DNA follows: TGCAGTGCTCTATCTTTCACCCAATATTATTCACCCCTCCACTTT.

This clonotype came up a few times. CDR3: CASSLSADTNYEQYF. Written as DNA, the CDR3 is TGCGCCAGCAGCTTGAGCGCGGATACGAATTACGAGCAGTACTTC. The chain uses TRBV5-1 and TRBJ2-7, with unresolved D. V was trimmed by 1 base and J by 4 bases, leaving 15 bases between them. The CDR3 length is 15 residues. Germline V gene data show CDR1 as SGHRS and CDR2 as YFSETQ.

This clonotype was counted at least ten times. CDR3 DNA: TGTGCCAGCAGCCAAGGGGCCGGTGCGTCACCCCTCCACTTT. This sequence encodes CASSQGAGASPLHF. This sequence joins TRBV3-1 and TRBJ1-6; D unclear. Trimming took 1 base from V and 10 from J, leaving 11 bases between them. From germline, CDR1 is LGHDT and CDR2 YNNKEL (reference sequence). This CDR3 spans 14 amino acids.

The table lists this clonotype with many counts. This chain links TRBV20-1 with TRBJ2-4, with 7 bases matching TRBD1. With 6 bases clipped from V and 5 bases from J, the junction kept 7 bases outside the gene matches. This CDR3 region has 13 residues. The germline gives CDR1 DFQATT, CDR2 SNEGSKA (reference sequence). CDR3 in amino acids: CSASRQGQNIQYF. The CDR3 DNA reads as TGCAGTGCCTCTAGACAGGGACAAAACATTCAGTACTTC.

V gene TRBV12-3 or TRBV12-4 combines with J gene TRBJ1-3; tentative D call: TRBD1 (5 bases). This CDR3 spans 14 amino acids. V dropped 5 bases and J dropped 3 bases, with 11 bases sitting between them. The CDR3 spells CASSMETDGNTIYF. The DNA for the CDR3 is TGTGCCAGCAGTATGGAGACAGATGGAAACACCATATATTTT.